This T cell receptor beta chain was recovered during a study of regulatory T cells in long-lasting Graves disease. As for time point: newly diagnosed GD, antithyroid drugs for less than 3 months. Researchers made the TCR library from RNA that was extracted from PBMCs. Enrollment of patients was through an endocrinology department in Xi'an, China. Building of the TCR beta libraries involved iRepertoire HTBI primers and Arm-PCR of CDR3 regions. TCRdb redid the calling of the multiplex PCR reads with MiXCR, one entry per CDR3 protein. The sample records hundreds of thousands of distinct CDR3 sequences, 15% being singletons. V shed 3 bases and J shed 3 bases, with 10 bases lying between them. CDR1 KGHSH and CDR2 LQKENI come from the germline V gene. CDR3 size: 14 residues.

This rearrangement joins TRBV18 to TRBJ2-3; D is unresolved. This receptor was obtained from a female donor with Graves disease. Sequenced material: peripheral blood mononuclear cells (PBMCs), taken at new diagnosis, from a patient treated with antithyroid drugs. The DNA for the CDR3 is TGTGCCAGCTCACCTGGTCGGATAACAGATACGCAGTATTTT. This codes for CASSPGRITDTQYF.